This is a list of T cell receptor beta chains from one sample in a study of T cell repertoires in cytomegalovirus infection. TCRdb reprocessed the reads via MiXCR and lists one record per CDR3 protein. The table includes 110,000 or so distinct CDR3 sequences, around 31% detected once. Their target antigens are unknown. Sequencing used CD8+ T cells from cultured PBMCs, obtained from culture after CMV antigen stimulation. Receptors originate from a human donor in good health (CMV status not recorded). Some clones in this sample may be carry-over from other donors' samples. Both conserved end residues are part of each CDR3. A D gene is named only where the DNA matches it firmly. Only part of the rows carry a size: once, few, many, or a class if the clone is expanded.

d_call,clone_size,v_call,j_call,cdr3_nt,cdr3_aa
TRBD2,NA,TRBV3-1,TRBJ2-3,TGTGCCAGCAGCCAAGATATAATAGCGGGGGGATACACAGATACGCAGTATTTT,CASSQDIIAGGYTDTQYF
NA,NA,TRBV7-9,TRBJ1-2,TGTGCCAGCAGCTTAGGAACAGACGTCTATGGCTACACCTTC,CASSLGTDVYGYTF
NA,few,TRBV27,TRBJ1-6,TGTGCCAGCAGTTTATCCCCTGAGGCCTACTATAATTCACCCCTCCACTTT,CASSLSPEAYYNSPLHF
TRBD1,NA,TRBV12-3/TRBV12-4,TRBJ2-3,TGTGCCAGCAGTTCCGGGACAGGTCTATCTAGCACAGATACGCAGTATTTT,CASSSGTGLSSTDTQYF
NA,NA,TRBV20-1,TRBJ2-7,TGCAGTGCTAGAGATCCAGAACGAGACTACGAGCAGTACTTC,CSARDPERDYEQYF
NA,many,TRBV7-2,TRBJ1-6,TGTGCCAGCAGCTTCGGACAATATAATTCACCCCTCCACTTT,CASSFGQYNSPLHF
NA,NA,TRBV6-1,TRBJ1-6,TGTGCCAGCAGTGAAGGGCCAGCAGCTTATTCACCCCTCCACTTT,CASSEGPAAYSPLHF
NA,NA,TRBV19,TRBJ1-1,TGTGCCAGTAGTATTGGATTCTCAAGTCTGAACACTGAAGCTTTCTTT,CASSIGFSSLNTEAFF
NA,NA,TRBV20-1,TRBJ1-1,TGCAGTGCTAGAGATCCAGAGTGGGGTTCGAACACTGAAGCTTTCTTT,CSARDPEWGSNTEAFF
TRBD1,once,TRBV28,TRBJ1-2,TGTGCCAGCAGTTTATATGTTGGAGAGACAGGGGCCTATGGCTACACCTTC,CASSLYVGETGAYGYTF
NA,NA,TRBV6-1,TRBJ2-2,TGTGCCAGCAGTGAGGGGTCGAACACCGGGGAGCTGTTTTTT,CASSEGSNTGELFF
TRBD1,many,TRBV7-8,TRBJ1-2,TGTGCCAGCAGCTTAGCGGGGACAGGCTATGGCTACACCTTC,CASSLAGTGYGYTF
NA,NA,TRBV19,TRBJ1-1,TGTGCCAGTAGTATATCCCAGGGGACTGAAGCTTTCTTT,CASSISQGTEAFF
NA,few,TRBV19,TRBJ2-5,TGTGCCAGTAGTCCTACAGGGTTAAAGACCCAGTACTTC,CASSPTGLKTQYF
NA,NA,TRBV7-7,TRBJ2-3,TGTGCTAGCAGCACCCAACCGGGACCCAGCACAGATACGCAGTATTTT,CASSTQPGPSTDTQYF
NA,NA,TRBV6-8,TRBJ1-1,TGTGCCAGCAGTTACTCGGGTTTGGGGAACACTGAAGCTTTCTTT,CASSYSGLGNTEAFF
NA,many,TRBV25-1,TRBJ1-3,TGTGCCAGCAGTGGATTCGAAGACAGCCACTCTGGAAACACCATATATTTT,CASSGFEDSHSGNTIYF
NA,once,TRBV25-1,TRBJ2-3,TGTGCCAGCAACTTGGGGGTCACAGATACGCAGTATTTT,CASNLGVTDTQYF
TRBD1,few,TRBV10-3,TRBJ2-3,TGTGCCATCAGTGAACAGGGGGCCGGGGCAGATACGCAGTATTTT,CAISEQGAGADTQYF
NA,many,TRBV7-2,TRBJ2-7,TGTGCCAGCAGCCAGGTGGGCTGGGGTACACTAACCTACGAGCAGTACTTC,CASSQVGWGTLTYEQYF
TRBD2,NA,TRBV4-1,TRBJ2-2,TGCGCCAGCAGCCCCGCGGATGGGGCTAGCGGGGGCGGCGGGGAGCTGTTTTTT,CASSPADGASGGGGELFF
TRBD2,NA,TRBV27,TRBJ2-1,TGTGCCAGCAAGCGGGCTAGCGGGATCCACAATGAGCAGTTCTTC,CASKRASGIHNEQFF
NA,NA,TRBV12-3/TRBV12-4,TRBJ1-5,TGTGCCAGCAGTTTCGAGCGGGATCAGCCCCAGCATTTT,CASSFERDQPQHF
TRBD1,NA,TRBV12-3/TRBV12-4,TRBJ2-7,TGTGCCAGCAGTTTGGGACAGCTCCTCGAGCAGTACTTC,CASSLGQLLEQYF
NA,NA,TRBV11-2,TRBJ1-2,TGTGCCAGCAGCTTAGATTTATATAACGACTATGGCTACACCTTC,CASSLDLYNDYGYTF
NA,NA,TRBV27,TRBJ1-1,TGTGCCAGCAGGGATAACACTGAAGCTTTCTTT,CASRDNTEAFF
TRBD1,few,TRBV11-2,TRBJ2-7,TGTGCCAGCAGCTTAGAATTTTCGGGGACAGGGGCCTACGAGCAGTACTTC,CASSLEFSGTGAYEQYF
NA,few,TRBV7-2,TRBJ2-7,TGTGCCAGCAGCTTAGTTACGGGGAACTACGAGCAGTACTTC,CASSLVTGNYEQYF
NA,many,TRBV20-1,TRBJ2-3,TGCAGTGCTAGTTTCTTGAATACGCAGTATTTT,CSASFLNTQYF
TRBD2,few,TRBV7-9,TRBJ2-1,TGTGCCAGCAGCACAATCCCAGTGGGGGGGGCCTACAATGAGCAGTTCTTC,CASSTIPVGGAYNEQFF
NA,NA,TRBV7-4,TRBJ1-2,TGTGCCAGCAGAGAAACAGGGCCCGGAGGCTACACCTTC,CASRETGPGGYTF
NA,NA,TRBV6-1,TRBJ1-1,TGTGCCAGCAGTACGGATCCCGCGAATCCAGCTTTCTTT,CASSTDPANPAFF
NA,NA,TRBV4-3,TRBJ2-2,TGCGCCAGCAGCCAAGAGTGGGGCGGGGGCGATACGGGGGAGCTGTTTTTT,CASSQEWGGGDTGELFF
NA,many,TRBV12-3/TRBV12-4,TRBJ1-5,TGTGCCAGCAGTTTAAATGCAGGGTTTCAGCCCCAGCATTTT,CASSLNAGFQPQHF
NA,many,TRBV7-2,TRBJ2-7,TGTGCCAGCAGCTTCAGTTTATTCGGAAGCTACGAGCAGTACTTC,CASSFSLFGSYEQYF
TRBD2,NA,TRBV4-1,TRBJ2-7,TGCGCCAGCAGCCAAGATTTGACTAGCGGGGGAAGCTACGAGCAGTACTTC,CASSQDLTSGGSYEQYF
NA,NA,TRBV20-1,TRBJ1-2,TGCAGTGCTAGAGATCTCGCAGGTCCCGCATCAAACTATGGCTACACCTTC,CSARDLAGPASNYGYTF
NA,NA,TRBV29-1,TRBJ2-7,TGCAGCGTTGAGGAAGGGGAGTCCTACGAGCAGTACTTC,CSVEEGESYEQYF
TRBD1,few,TRBV6-1,TRBJ2-1,TGTGCCAGCAGTGATGACCGGGACAGGACCTCCTACAATGAGCAGTTCTTC,CASSDDRDRTSYNEQFF
NA,NA,TRBV12-3/TRBV12-4,TRBJ1-6,TGTGCCAGCAGTGGGGAATCACCCCTCCACTTT,CASSGESPLHF
NA,few,TRBV10-3,TRBJ1-1,TGTGCCATCTCTGACAGCGGTGACACTGAAGCTTTCTTT,CAISDSGDTEAFF
NA,NA,TRBV7-9,TRBJ2-7,TGTGCCAGCAGCTCTACCCGCTCCTACGAGCAGTACTTC,CASSSTRSYEQYF
TRBD1,NA,TRBV7-2,TRBJ2-3,TGTGCCAGCAGCTTAGGTCTGGGACAGGGGGTTTCAGATACGCAGTATTTT,CASSLGLGQGVSDTQYF
TRBD2,few,TRBV7-9,TRBJ2-3,TGTGCCAGCAGCCCCGAGCGGGGGGGCGTCACAGATACGCAGTATTTT,CASSPERGGVTDTQYF
NA,many,TRBV6-6,TRBJ2-7,TGTGCCAGCAGTTACTCGGCAGGGCTGCTTTCCTACGAGCAGTACTTC,CASSYSAGLLSYEQYF
NA,NA,TRBV5-6,TRBJ1-1,TGTGCCAGCAGCTTGGAGGGACGGAGGAACACTGAAGCTTTCTTT,CASSLEGRRNTEAFF
TRBD1,NA,TRBV7-8,TRBJ2-5,TGTGCCAGCAGCAAGGGACAGGGGGGAGAGACCCAGTACTTC,CASSKGQGGETQYF
NA,few,TRBV7-9,TRBJ2-5,TGTGCCAGCAGCTTGATTCCCTCGGAGACCCAGTACTTC,CASSLIPSETQYF